One sample yielded the 28 T cell receptor beta chains listed below, sequenced in a study of T cell responses to AZD1222 COVID-19 vaccine (dated by TCRdb to the early 2020s). The time point label corresponds to: baseline before first vaccination. The library was produced with the immunoSEQ multiplex PCR assay. TCRdb holds this immuneACCESS table with in-frame rearrangements only. Some clones are missing; in checked studies, unresolved V genes explain under half, and the rest has no known cause. The table for this sample lists 75,000 to 100,000 clones; roughly 88% of them were counted only once. Over 2.5% of the sample rests with the top ten. The sequenced sample was peripheral blood, obtained on day 0 of AZD1222 vaccination. The origin of the receptors is an adult in good health.

This clone was counted a single time. This chain joins TRBV9 and TRBJ1-3; TRBD1 aligns across 7 bases. The V and J ends lost 3 bases and 0 bases, in that order; junction bases with no gene match: 3. The CDR3 totals 15 residues. Germline V lookup: CDR1 SGDLS, CDR2 YYNGEE. Written as DNA, the CDR3 is TGTGCCAGCAGCGATGGGGACAGCTCTGGAAACACCATATATTTT. Protein product: CASSDGDSSGNTIYF.

This chain joins TRBV10-3 and TRBJ2-5; 8 bases match TRBD2. The junction had 11 bases not matched to a gene; V was cut back by 3 bases and J by 5 bases. The CDR3 contains 16 residues. From germline, CDR1 is ENHRY and CDR2 SYGVKD. In DNA form, the CDR3 reads TGTGCCATCAGTGAATCGGCCGGGACTAGATCGGAGACCCAGTACTTC. Encoded protein: CAISESAGTRSETQYF.

V gene TRBV25-1 combines with J gene TRBJ2-3; perhaps TRBD2 as D (5 bases). Trimming removed 1 base at V and 6 bases at J, with 11 bases between. CDR1 and CDR2 from the germline V gene are MGHDK and SYGVNS. The CDR3 extends over 14 amino acids. The CDR3 DNA is TGTGCCAGCAGTGAATGGAGGCGCGGGGATACGCAGTATTTT. As protein: CASSEWRRGDTQYF.

This chain connects TRBV19 to TRBJ2-2; tentatively, D is TRBD1 or TRBD2 (5 bases each). V was trimmed by 7 bases and J by 8 bases, leaving 20 bases between them. Per the germline V gene, CDR1 is LNHDA and CDR2 is SQIVND (reference sequence). This CDR3 is built from 15 residues. The CDR3 DNA reads as TGTGCCAGTAACCCAGAAAGACGGGGCTCAGGGGAGCTGTTTTTT. This translates into CASNPERRGSGELFF.

This clone has a handful of counts. The chain combines TRBV5-6 with TRBJ1-6; no reliable D call. Germline V gives CDR1 SGHDT, CDR2 YYEEEE. CDR3 length: 17 amino acids. The V end lost 0 bases, the J end lost 6 bases, and 16 bases lay between the germline ends. The CDR3 DNA is TGTGCCAGCAGCTTGGCCGGAGTACTAAGTGGTAATTCACCCCTCCACTTT. Translation gives CASSLAGVLSGNSPLHF.

This chain links TRBV30 with TRBJ1-1; weak D call: TRBD1 (5 bases). The V gene's germline CDR1 is GTSNPN and CDR2 SVGIG (reference sequence). This CDR3 is 15 amino acids long. V was cut by 0 bases and J by 0 bases, with 11 bases left in between. The CDR3 DNA reads as TGTGCCTGGAGTGTGGGGGGAACGGTGAACACTGAAGCTTTCTTT. Residues: CAWSVGGTVNTEAFF.

J is TRBJ1-5 and V is TRBV3-1 (or the pseudogene TRBV3-2); no firm D call. Trimming left V 2 bases short and J 6 bases short, with 14 bases between. The germline V gene encodes CDR1 LGHDT and CDR2 YNNKEL (reference sequence). The CDR3 covers 15 residues. The CDR3 spells CASSQSSPRSQPQHF. The CDR3, as DNA: TGTGCCAGCAGCCAATCTAGCCCCAGGAGTCAGCCCCAGCATTTT.

This rearrangement joins TRBV24-1 to TRBJ2-3, with no clear D. The V gene lost 3 bases and the J gene lost 3 bases, with 12 bases spanning the gap. The germline gives CDR1 KGHDR, CDR2 SFDVKD. CDR3 length equals 15 residues. The CDR3 spells CATSDPALGTDTQYF. The CDR3 nucleotides are TGTGCCACCAGTGATCCCGCGTTAGGTACAGATACGCAGTATTTT.

This sequence joins TRBV9 and TRBJ1-1; unclear D gene. CDR3 length equals 14 residues. Germline V CDR1 and CDR2: SGDLS, YYNGEE. Trimming pared 1 base from V and 1 base from J, leaving 8 bases between. The CDR3 sequence: CASSVLSGNTEAFF. CDR3 nucleotide sequence: TGTGCCAGCAGCGTATTAAGTGGGAACACTGAAGCTTTCTTT. Full variable domain (rest looked up from reference TRBV9 and TRBJ1-1): DSGVTQTPKHLITATGQRVTLRCSPRSGDLSVYWYQQSLDQGLQFLIQYYNGEERAKGNILERFSAQQFPDLHSELNLSSLELGDSALYFCASSVLSGNTEAFFGQGTRLTVV.

V and J are TRBV6-5 and TRBJ2-3; D may be TRBD1 (5 bases). Germline V lookup: CDR1 MNHEY, CDR2 SVGAGI. The CDR3 consists of 15 residues. The V gene lost 4 bases and the J gene lost 0 bases, with 11 bases spanning the gap. CDR3 residues: CASSLVRDSTDTQYF. In DNA form, the CDR3 reads TGTGCCAGCAGTTTGGTCAGGGATAGCACAGATACGCAGTATTTT.

DNA for the CDR3: TGTGCCAGCAGCGCCACCCCACTAGCGGGGAACACCGGGGAGCTGTTTTTT. Translated, it gives CASSATPLAGNTGELFF. This sequence joins TRBV13 and TRBJ2-2; 9 nucleotides align to TRBD2. Germline lookup yields CDR1 PRHDT and CDR2 FYEKMQ (reference sequence). The ends lost 5 bases at V and 1 base at J; junction bases unmatched: 8. This CDR3 region has 17 residues.

The chain combines TRBV6-4 with TRBJ1-2, with D possibly matching TRBD1 (6 bases). The V and J ends lost 0 bases and 4 bases respectively, with 15 bases between them. Germline V gives CDR1 MRHNA, CDR2 SNTAGT. CDR3 length equals 16 residues. The CDR3 protein is CASSDSGGAPFYGYTF. For the CDR3, the DNA is TGTGCCAGCAGTGACTCAGGGGGGGCTCCGTTCTATGGCTACACCTTC.

The chain joins TRBV13 to TRBJ1-4, with D perhaps matching TRBD1 (5 bases). Germline V gives CDR1 PRHDT, CDR2 FYEKMQ (reference sequence). The CDR3 loop spans 15 amino acids. Trimming removed 0 bases from V and 6 bases from J, with 11 bases in between. CDR3 in DNA: TGTGCCAGCAGCTTAGGGGGGCAGGAACATGAAAAACTGTTTTTT. Its protein is CASSLGGQEHEKLFF.

This chain links TRBV30 with TRBJ2-7, with 9 bases lining up with TRBD1. Looked up from germline, CDR1 is GTSNPN and CDR2 is SVGIG (reference sequence). This CDR3 is built from 14 residues. Trimming took 4 bases from V and 6 from J; bases not matched to a gene: 10. In DNA form, the CDR3 reads TGTGCCTGGACCTCAACAGGGGGCCGGGTCGAGCAGTACTTC. Translation: CAWTSTGGRVEQYF.

The chain employs TRBV29-1 and TRBJ1-1; maybe TRBD1 (6 bases). CDR3 length: 12 residues. Germline V gene lookup returns CDR1 SQVTM and CDR2 ANQGSEA. CDR3 in amino acids: CSMQGGNTEAFF. CDR3 DNA: TGCAGTATGCAAGGGGGAAACACTGAAGCTTTCTTT.

A few counts support this clone. V is TRBV2 and J is TRBJ1-2, with D unclear. The CDR3 totals 12 residues. Germline CDR1 is SNHLY and CDR2 is FYNNEI. Trimming cost V 6 bases and J 0 bases, with 5 bases left between them. The CDR3 DNA is TGTGCCAGCAGGGAGGCTAACTATGGCTACACCTTC. Protein: CASREANYGYTF. Together with reference TRBV2 and TRBJ1-2, the CDR3 gives the full variable domain: EPEVTQTPSHQVTQMGQEVILRCVPISNHLYFYWYRQILGQKVEFLVSFYNNEISEKSEIFDDQFSVERPDGSNFTLKIRSTKLEDSAMYFCASREANYGYTFGSGTRLTVV.

This chain joins TRBV18 and TRBJ1-1; D might be TRBD1 (5 bases). Trimming removed 5 bases from V and 6 bases from J, with 19 bases in between. Germline V gives CDR1 KGHSH, CDR2 LQKENI. This CDR3 has 15 residues. The CDR3 sequence: CASSNRDEGSAEAFF. CDR3 DNA: TGTGCCAGCTCAAACCGGGACGAAGGGTCGGCTGAAGCTTTCTTT. Drawing the rest from reference TRBV18 and TRBJ1-1, the complete variable domain is NAGVMQNPRHLVRRRGQEARLRCSPMKGHSHVYWYRQLPEEGLKFMVYLQKENIIDESGMPKERFSAEFPKEGPSILRIQQVVRGDSAAYFCASSNRDEGSAEAFFGQGTRLTVV.

This clone was observed once. The chain couples TRBV29-1 to TRBJ2-7, with a possible D match to TRBD1 (5 bases). Trimming took 3 bases from V and 2 from J, leaving 5 bases between them. This CDR3 is 11 amino acids long. In germline, CDR1 is SQVTM, CDR2 ANQGSEA. The CDR3 loop reads CSVETAYEQYF. CDR3 coding DNA: TGCAGCGTTGAGACAGCCTACGAGCAGTACTTC.

The chain joins TRBV3-1 (or the pseudogene TRBV3-2) to TRBJ2-3, with D perhaps TRBD1 (6 bases). Germline V CDR1 and CDR2: LGHDT, YNNKEL (reference sequence). Trimming took off 3 bases at V and 2 bases at J, with 9 bases between the two ends. The CDR3 loop spans 14 amino acids. The CDR3 nucleotides read TGTGCCAGCAGCCAGGGGGACACCACAGATACGCAGTATTTT. This encodes CASSQGDTTDTQYF.

In regard to this clone: The sample carries other DNA sequences with the same CDR3. This chain connects TRBV5-1 to TRBJ1-1, with 7 nucleotides matching TRBD1. In germline, CDR1 is SGHRS, CDR2 YFSETQ. The CDR3 is 15 amino acids. The junction had 4 bases not matched to a gene; V was cut back by 1 base and J by 1 base. CDR3 coding DNA: TGCGCCAGCAGCTTGTCGGGGACAGAGAACACTGAAGCTTTCTTT. Its protein is CASSLSGTENTEAFF.

The chain is built from TRBV19 and TRBJ1-1, with TRBD1 matching 12 bases. The CDR3 runs 16 residues. Germline V gives CDR1 LNHDA, CDR2 SQIVND (reference sequence). Trimming cost V 6 bases and J 2 bases; bases outside gene matches: 7. The CDR3 bases are TGTGCCAGTAGCCGCACCGGGACAGGGGGCAACACTGAAGCTTTCTTT. Protein: CASSRTGTGGNTEAFF. Combining the CDR3 with reference TRBV19 and TRBJ1-1 gives the whole variable domain DGGITQSPKYLFRKEGQNVTLSCEQNLNHDAMYWYRQDPGQGLRLIYYSQIVNDFQKGDIAEGYSVSREKKESFPLTVTSAQKNPTAFYLCASSRTGTGGNTEAFFGQGTRLTVV.

The chain uses TRBV19 and TRBJ1-5, with D tentatively TRBD1 (5 bases). V shed 5 bases and J shed 1 base, with 12 bases lying between them. Germline-derived CDR1 and CDR2 are LNHDA and SQIVND (reference sequence). The CDR3 has 15 amino acids. The CDR3 protein is CASSSPQGSNQPQHF. In nucleotides, the CDR3 is TGTGCCAGTAGTTCCCCCCAGGGCAGCAATCAGCCCCAGCATTTT.

The chain combines TRBV24-1 with TRBJ1-2; possible D gene TRBD1, 5 bases. This CDR3 has 14 amino acids. V lost 7 bases to trimming and J lost 10 bases, with 21 bases between them. Germline-derived CDR1 and CDR2 are KGHDR and SFDVKD. CDR3 loop: CATSRSGDTAAYTF. The CDR3 DNA follows: TGTGCCACCAGCCGGTCGGGGGATACGGCTGCCTACACCTTC.

This chain uses TRBV10-3 with TRBJ1-5, with TRBD1 matching 7 bases. In germline, CDR1 is ENHRY, CDR2 SYGVKD. CDR3 length: 12 amino acids. Trimming at V came to 10 bases and at J to 6 bases, leaving 6 bases not matched to a gene. The CDR3 DNA reads as TGTGCCACCGGACAGGTCAGTCAGCCCCAGCATTTT. Its protein is CATGQVSQPQHF.

This chain connects TRBV14 to TRBJ2-7, with D unclear. The CDR3 length is 13 residues. The V gene lost 2 bases and the J gene lost 4 bases, with 9 bases spanning the gap. Germline-derived CDR1 and CDR2 are SGHDN and FVKESK. The CDR3 DNA reads as TGTGCCAGCAGCCAATTAAGCAGTTACGAGCAGTACTTC. This gives the protein CASSQLSSYEQYF.

The CDR3 is CASSLASLQVNTEAFF. The DNA for the CDR3 is TGCGCCAGCAGCTTGGCATCGTTACAAGTGAACACTGAAGCTTTCTTT. The chain recombines TRBV5-1 with TRBJ1-1, with unresolved D. CDR1 and CDR2 (germline): SGHRS, YFSETQ. CDR3 length: 16 amino acids. Trimming took 0 bases from V and 0 from J, leaving 12 bases between them.

This clone was found once. V is TRBV27 and J is TRBJ2-7; unclear D gene. Per germline, CDR1 MNHEY and CDR2 SMNVEV (reference sequence). V was clipped by 2 bases and J by 4 bases, with 9 bases between them. The CDR3 sequence is 13 residues long. CDR3 nucleotides: TGTGCCAGCAGTTTAACCGACCAGTACGAGCAGTACTTC. This gives the protein CASSLTDQYEQYF.

The chain employs TRBV5-6 and TRBJ1-2; TRBD1 agrees at 12 bases. This CDR3 region has 16 residues. Germline V gene sequence: CDR1 SGHDT, CDR2 YYEEEE. V was pared by 2 bases and J by 8 bases, with 10 bases of the junction left unmatched. CDR3 DNA: TGTGCCAGCAGCTTCGACGCCGGGACAGGGGGCGGCGGCTACACCTTC. Its translation: CASSFDAGTGGGGYTF.